A selection of T cell receptor beta chains follows, all from one sample in a study of T-cell reconstitution after alpha-beta-depleted transplantation in children. A single record per CDR3 protein comes from TCRdb applying MiXCR to the PCR reads. This sample carries roughly 340,000 distinct CDR3 sequences, about a sixth of them seen once, and the ten largest clones take around 43%. The sample was PBMCs, mostly from graft donor cells, taken 360 days after TCRalphabeta/CD19-depleted stem cell transplant. These receptors were taken from a male patient aged 2-15 years who had a stem cell transplant for acute lymphoblastic leukemia, so the T cells may come from the graft donor. The CDR3 runs from the conserved cysteine through the conserved F or W.

V,J,CDR3
TRBV7-2,TRBJ2-3,CASSLQPAGTDTQYF
TRBV5-1,TRBJ2-1,CASSLASGIFNEQFF
TRBV5-1,TRBJ2-7,CARPPYGASYEQYF
TRBV28,TRBJ2-3,CASSFDPGSGADTQYF
TRBV15,TRBJ1-1,CATSRVRPPMNTEAFF
TRBV29-1,TRBJ2-7,CSVGGLAVYEQYF
TRBV6-5,TRBJ1-6,CASSRDSSYNSPLHF
TRBV28,TRBJ2-7,CASSLGDYYEQYF
TRBV10-3,TRBJ2-3,CATGAGTDTQYF
TRBV20-1,TRBJ2-3,CSASTASTDTQYF
TRBV20-1,TRBJ1-5,CSARGSGRNF
TRBV20-1,TRBJ2-7,CSALQGPWYEQYF
TRBV28,TRBJ1-4,CASSQGRGWEKLFF
TRBV20-1,TRBJ2-7,CSASSSGSDEQYF
TRBV25-1,TRBJ2-5,CASSEFGRQETQYF
TRBV12-3/TRBV12-4,TRBJ2-1,CASSSLLDNEQFF
TRBV20-1,TRBJ2-5,CSATRDSQETQYF
TRBV28,TRBJ1-2,CASSMGQGAYGYTF
TRBV10-3,TRBJ2-2,CAISDSGEGTGELFF
TRBV12-3/TRBV12-4,TRBJ2-1,CASSNRDYETFNSYNEQFF
TRBV24-1,TRBJ2-5,CATSDHSFTGLETQYF
TRBV27,TRBJ1-6,CASSFLRQGDYNSPLHF
TRBV25-1,TRBJ1-2,CASSEGTASAYGYTF
TRBV12-3/TRBV12-4,TRBJ2-5,CASSLRGGLAVQETQYF
TRBV4-3,TRBJ2-7,CASSPREDPYEQYF
TRBV7-6,TRBJ2-1,CASSLGHNEQFF
TRBV21-1,TRBJ2-1,CASSIPGLLWSYNEQFF
TRBV11-2,TRBJ2-1,CASSLMTTVYNEQFF
TRBV5-1,TRBJ1-1,CASSLTVMNTEAFF
TRBV7-2,TRBJ2-7,CASSLPIGGSEQYF
TRBV19,TRBJ2-1,CASSPGTSEGYNEQFF
TRBV9,TRBJ2-1,CASSVGPGFENEQFF
TRBV7-9,TRBJ1-1,CASSRPPAGTVNTEAFF
TRBV7-6,TRBJ1-3,CASSFGGNTIYF
TRBV3-1,TRBJ2-7,CASSHYRGRYEQYF
TRBV29-1,TRBJ1-2,CSVDPAGSVGYTF
TRBV20-1,TRBJ2-7,CSASRGTDYEQYF
TRBV7-9,TRBJ2-1,CASSLASRGYNEQFF
TRBV28,TRBJ2-1,CASSPHSNEQFF
TRBV12-3/TRBV12-4,TRBJ2-1,CASSLSSGRFYNEQFF
TRBV19,TRBJ1-6,CASGGATYNSPLHF